This note documents a single T cell receptor (beta chain) sequence. The target antigen is unknown. The sequenced template was cDNA made from the entire isolated RNA. Measured with immunoSEQ multiplex PCR; TCRdb has only the in-frame clones, and not every one. This table holds about 700,000 clones, under 15% found once. This record comes from a study of beta chain features in type 1 diabetes. Findings and caveats of the study: All four CD4+ subsets from Type 1 diabetes patients carried moderately but significantly shorter TCRB CDR3s. Sequencing used cDNA, and cells with high TCR expression could therefore be over-represented.

The V end lost 5 bases, the J end lost 0 bases, and 16 bases lay between the germline ends. The germline gives CDR1 SGHVS, CDR2 FNYEAQ. There are 17 residues in the CDR3. The receptor was isolated from a man between 18 and 35 years old with type 1 diabetes. The gene calls are TRBV7-6 and TRBJ2-2; D assignment may be TRBD1 or TRBD2 (5 bases each). The specimen was naive CD4+ T cells from blood. CDR3 region: CASSQSTGTSNTGELFF. The CDR3 nucleotides are TGTGCCAGCAGCCAGTCGACCGGGACCTCGAACACCGGGGAGCTGTTTTTT.